One and the same sample provided the 18 T cell receptor beta chains below, sequenced in a study of shared clonotypes between healthy human individuals. Naive CD8 cells comprised CD45RO-negative, CCR7-positively selected cells, excluding terminally differentiated effector memory CD45RA+ cells. Only in-frame clones appear in the TCRdb table, and some are missing; sequencing was by immunoSEQ multiplex PCR. The table lists hundreds of thousands of clones, 95% of them singletons. Sequencing input: naive CD8+ T cells sorted from blood. The receptor source for this set is a woman between 25 and 40 years old in good health.

The chain carries TRBV19 and TRBJ2-2, with D hard to call. V gave up 6 bases and J gave up 3 bases, with 14 bases separating them. The germline V gene has CDR1 LNHDA and CDR2 SQIVND (reference sequence). The CDR3 sequence is 15 residues long. The CDR3 spells CASSPFFGDTGELFF. CDR3 in DNA: TGTGCCAGTAGCCCGTTTTTTGGGGACACCGGGGAGCTGTTTTTT.

Here the CDR3 DNA reads TGTGCCAGTCGCCCAACTAGCGGGCCCTCCTACGAGCAGTACTTC. Its protein is CASRPTSGPSYEQYF. The chain links TRBV28 to TRBJ2-7; TRBD2 agrees at 9 bases. J gave up 0 bases and V 9 bases, and 9 bases lay outside the gene matches. The germline gives CDR1 MDHEN, CDR2 SYDVKM. This CDR3 region has 15 residues.

V is TRBV5-1 and J is TRBJ2-2; D is perhaps TRBD2 (6 bases). V lost 3 bases to trimming and J lost 1 base, with 10 bases between them. CDR1 is SGHRS, CDR2 YFSETQ, per germline. The CDR3 length is 15 residues. In DNA form, the CDR3 reads TGCGCCAGCAGCTACTTAGCGGAGAACACCGGGGAGCTGTTTTTT. It translates to CASSYLAENTGELFF.

The chain recombines TRBV13 with TRBJ2-1; D gene unclear. V dropped 1 base and J dropped 5 bases, with 3 bases sitting between them. The CDR3 is 12 residues long. CDR1 PRHDT and CDR2 FYEKMQ come from the germline V gene (reference sequence). DNA of the CDR3: TGTGCCAGCAGCTTAGCAGACAATGAGCAGTTCTTC. The encoded protein is CASSLADNEQFF. The whole variable domain, filled in from reference TRBV13 and TRBJ2-1, reads AAGVIQSPRHLIKEKRETATLKCYPIPRHDTVYWYQQGPGQDPQFLISFYEKMQSDKGSIPDRFSAQQFSDYHSELNMSSLELGDSALYFCASSLADNEQFFGPGTRLTVL.

The CDR3 sequence: CASSLNAMNEQYF. CDR3 nucleotides: TGCGCCAGCAGCTTGAACGCAATGAACGAGCAGTACTTC. This sequence joins TRBV5-1 and TRBJ2-7; D remains ambiguous. V was shortened by 1 base and J by 5 bases, with 10 bases between the two germline ends. This CDR3 has 13 residues. Germline CDR1 is SGHRS and CDR2 is YFSETQ.

The rearrangement joins TRBV13 to TRBJ1-5, with D unresolved. This CDR3 is 15 amino acids long. Between the trimmed V and J ends, which lost 2 bases and 0 bases, there was a span of 8 bases. Germline assignment: CDR1 PRHDT and CDR2 FYEKMQ (reference sequence). In DNA, the CDR3 is TGTGCCAGCAGCTTAAGTCAGAATAGCAATCAGCCCCAGCATTTT. Amino acid sequence: CASSLSQNSNQPQHF.

The chain uses TRBV11-2 and TRBJ2-5; 10 positions match TRBD1. The better agreement between TRBJ2-7 and the DNA end casts doubt on the J call. The CDR3 extends over 15 amino acids. In germline, CDR1 is SGHAT, CDR2 FQNNGV. The CDR3 region has the DNA TGTGCCAGCAGCTCAGGACAGGGGGTCGGGATCGAGCAGTACTTC. Translated, it gives CASSSGQGVGIEQYF.

V usage is TRBV28 and J usage is TRBJ2-7; D possibly corresponds to TRBD2 (6 bases). Trimming stripped 4 bases from V and 0 bases from J, with 10 bases between. The CDR3 contains 14 residues. Germline V lookup: CDR1 MDHEN, CDR2 SYDVKM. The CDR3 loop reads CASSSGLPSYEQYF. CDR3 sequence (DNA): TGTGCCAGCAGTTCGGGACTCCCCTCCTACGAGCAGTACTTC.

The rearrangement uses TRBV6-1 and TRBJ1-1, with D unresolved. The CDR3 is made up of 12 amino acids. Germline CDR1 MNHNS, CDR2 SASEGT. Trimming cost V 5 bases and J 7 bases, with 11 bases left between them. The CDR3 is CASSLETLEAFF. The CDR3 DNA reads as TGTGCCAGCAGTCTAGAGACCCTTGAAGCTTTCTTT.

The chain has TRBV7-3 and TRBJ1-1, with D unresolved. V dropped 5 bases and J dropped 11 bases, with 12 bases sitting between them. The germline CDR1 and CDR2 sequences are SGHTA and FQGTGA. The CDR3 is made up of 11 amino acids. CDR3 nucleotide sequence: TGTGCCAGCAGCCCCAGTAACTTGGCTTTCTTT. It is translated as CASSPSNLAFF.

The chain recombines TRBV27 with TRBJ2-2, with 9 bases lining up with TRBD1. CDR3 size: 15 residues. Trimming removed 3 bases from V and 6 bases from J; junction bases left unmatched: 5. Germline-derived CDR1 and CDR2 are MNHEY and SMNVEV (reference sequence). The DNA for the CDR3 is TGTGCCAGCAGTTTCGGGACAGGGATGGCCGGGGAGCTGTTTTTT. Its translation is CASSFGTGMAGELFF.

This clone is a singleton in its sample. The genes are TRBV9 and TRBJ2-3, with 9 bases fitting TRBD2. CDR1 and CDR2 from the germline V gene are SGDLS and YYNGEE. The CDR3 contains 13 residues. The trim removed 2 bases at V and 10 bases at J, leaving 5 bases unmatched. The CDR3 is CASSVAAGGAQYF. The DNA of the CDR3 is TGTGCCAGCAGCGTTGCAGCGGGAGGTGCGCAGTATTTT.

This clone was recorded only once. V is TRBV28 and J is TRBJ1-4, with 7 bases lining up with TRBD1. Germline values: CDR1 MDHEN, CDR2 SYDVKM. V dropped 3 bases and J dropped 10; count of bases not matched to a gene: 11. The CDR3 is 15 residues long. CDR3 DNA: TGTGCCAGCAGTTTCTCGGGACAGCGTGGCGGAAAACTGTTTTTT. This encodes CASSFSGQRGGKLFF.

In nucleotides, the CDR3 is TGTGCCAGCAGTTTGGGGTCGGGGAGTCAGTCCTACGAGCAGTACTTC. This sequence encodes CASSLGSGSQSYEQYF. The gene calls are TRBV27 and TRBJ2-7, with D possibly matching TRBD2 (5 bases). This CDR3 spans 16 amino acids. V lost 3 bases, J lost 1 base, and 16 bases lay in between. Germline CDR1 is MNHEY and CDR2 is SMNVEV (reference sequence).

This clone was recorded once. The rearrangement joins TRBV18 to TRBJ1-4, with no clear D. Trimming pared 0 bases from V and 5 bases from J, leaving 4 bases between. CDR3 size: 13 residues. The germline gives CDR1 KGHSH, CDR2 LQKENI. CDR3: CASSPPQNEKLFF. The CDR3 coding sequence is TGTGCCAGCTCACCACCTCAGAATGAAAAACTGTTTTTT. Together with reference TRBV18 and TRBJ1-4, the CDR3 gives the full variable domain: NAGVMQNPRHLVRRRGQEARLRCSPMKGHSHVYWYRQLPEEGLKFMVYLQKENIIDESGMPKERFSAEFPKEGPSILRIQQVVRGDSAAYFCASSPPQNEKLFFGSGTQLSVL.

This clone was seen once. The V call is TRBV27, the J call TRBJ2-7, with 9 positions matching TRBD1. V was pared by 1 base and J by 2 bases, with 6 bases of the junction left unmatched. Germline CDR1 and CDR2: MNHEY and SMNVEV (reference sequence). CDR3 size: 16 residues. CDR3 residues: CASSLLQGTGPYEQYF. As DNA, the CDR3 is TGTGCCAGCAGTTTATTGCAGGGGACAGGGCCCTACGAGCAGTACTTC.

The genes are TRBV6-1 and TRBJ1-2; D remains unclear. This CDR3 has 12 amino acids. Germline CDR1 reads MNHNS; CDR2 reads SASEGT. Trimming removed 6 bases at V and 4 bases at J, with 9 bases between. This CDR3 is CASSMGSYGYTF. Here the CDR3 DNA reads TGTGCCAGCAGCATGGGCAGCTATGGCTACACCTTC.

The genes are TRBV19 and TRBJ1-5; TRBD1 might be the D (5 bases). V lost 1 base and J 7 bases, leaving 11 bases between the germline ends. This CDR3 has 14 amino acids. Per germline, CDR1 LNHDA and CDR2 SQIVND (reference sequence). For the CDR3, the DNA is TGTGCCAGTAGTATAGGCGCAGGGCAGCAGCCCCAGCATTTT. This gives the protein CASSIGAGQQPQHF.